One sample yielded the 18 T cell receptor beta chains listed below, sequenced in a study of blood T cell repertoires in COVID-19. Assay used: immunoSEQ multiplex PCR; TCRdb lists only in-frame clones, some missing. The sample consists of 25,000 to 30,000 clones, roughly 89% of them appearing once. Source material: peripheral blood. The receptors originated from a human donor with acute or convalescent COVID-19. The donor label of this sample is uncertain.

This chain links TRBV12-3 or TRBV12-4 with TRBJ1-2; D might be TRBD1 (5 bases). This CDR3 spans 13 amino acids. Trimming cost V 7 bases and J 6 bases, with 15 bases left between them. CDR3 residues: CASTVQEGDGYTF. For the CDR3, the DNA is TGTGCCAGCACCGTACAGGAAGGTGATGGCTACACCTTC.

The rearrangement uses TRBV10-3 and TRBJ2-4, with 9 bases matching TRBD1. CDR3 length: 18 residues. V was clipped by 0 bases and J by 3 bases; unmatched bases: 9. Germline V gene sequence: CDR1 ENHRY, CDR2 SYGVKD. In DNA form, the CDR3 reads TGTGCCATCAGTGAGTCCGGACCCGGGACAGGGAACAAAAACATTCAGTACTTC. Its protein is CAISESGPGTGNKNIQYF.

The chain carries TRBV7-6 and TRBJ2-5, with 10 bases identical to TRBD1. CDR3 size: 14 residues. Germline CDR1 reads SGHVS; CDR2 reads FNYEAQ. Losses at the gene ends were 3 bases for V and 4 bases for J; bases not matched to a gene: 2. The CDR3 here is CASSLTGGTETQYF. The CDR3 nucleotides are TGTGCCAGCAGCTTGACAGGGGGCACAGAGACCCAGTACTTC. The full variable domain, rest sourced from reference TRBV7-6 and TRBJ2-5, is GAGVSQSPRYKVTKRGQDVALRCDPISGHVSLYWYRQALGQGPEFLTYFNYEAQQDKSGLPNDRFSAERPEGSISTLTIQRTEQRDSAMYRCASSLTGGTETQYFGPGTRLLVL.

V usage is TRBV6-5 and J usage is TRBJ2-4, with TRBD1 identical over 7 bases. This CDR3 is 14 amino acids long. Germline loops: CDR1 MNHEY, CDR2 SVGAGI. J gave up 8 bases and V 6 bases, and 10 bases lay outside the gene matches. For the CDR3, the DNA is TGTGCCAGCAGCCCCGCTAGGGGGCGGCACATTCAGTACTTC. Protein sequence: CASSPARGRHIQYF.

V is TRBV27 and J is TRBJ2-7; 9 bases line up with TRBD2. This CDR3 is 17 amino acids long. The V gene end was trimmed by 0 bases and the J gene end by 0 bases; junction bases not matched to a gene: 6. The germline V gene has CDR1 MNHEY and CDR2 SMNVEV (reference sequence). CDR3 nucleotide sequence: TGTGCCAGCAGTTTATCAGCGGGAGGTCCCTCCTCCTACGAGCAGTACTTC. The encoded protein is CASSLSAGGPSSYEQYF.

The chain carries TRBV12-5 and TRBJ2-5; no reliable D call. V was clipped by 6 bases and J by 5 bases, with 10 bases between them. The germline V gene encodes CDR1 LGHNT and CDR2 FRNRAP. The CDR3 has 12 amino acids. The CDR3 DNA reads TGTGCTAGTGGCCGAAAAAGCGAGACCCAGTACTTC. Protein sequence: CASGRKSETQYF.

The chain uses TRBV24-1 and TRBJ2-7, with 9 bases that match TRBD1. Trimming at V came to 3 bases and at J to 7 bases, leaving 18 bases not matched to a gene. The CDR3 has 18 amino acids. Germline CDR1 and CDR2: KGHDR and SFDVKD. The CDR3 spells CATSDPSTGKGQGIEQYF. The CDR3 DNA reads TGTGCCACCAGTGATCCCTCAACCGGAAAGGGACAGGGTATAGAGCAGTACTTC.

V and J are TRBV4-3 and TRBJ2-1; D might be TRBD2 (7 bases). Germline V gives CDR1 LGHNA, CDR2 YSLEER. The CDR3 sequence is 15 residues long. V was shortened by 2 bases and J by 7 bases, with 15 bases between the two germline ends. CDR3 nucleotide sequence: TGCGCCAGCAGCCAACGGTTTGGGGGGGCGAATGAGCAGTTCTTC. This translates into CASSQRFGGANEQFF.

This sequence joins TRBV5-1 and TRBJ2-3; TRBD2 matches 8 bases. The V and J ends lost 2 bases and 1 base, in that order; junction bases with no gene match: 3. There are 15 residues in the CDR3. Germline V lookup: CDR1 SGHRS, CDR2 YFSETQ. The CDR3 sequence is CASSFPTSGTDTQYF. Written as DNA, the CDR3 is TGCGCCAGCAGCTTCCCGACTAGCGGCACAGATACGCAGTATTTT. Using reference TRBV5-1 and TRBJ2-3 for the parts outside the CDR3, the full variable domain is KAGVTQTPRYLIKTRGQQVTLSCSPISGHRSVSWYQQTPGQGLQFLFEYFSETQRNKGNFPGRFSGRQFSNSRSEMNVSTLELGDSALYLCASSFPTSGTDTQYFGPGTRLTVL.

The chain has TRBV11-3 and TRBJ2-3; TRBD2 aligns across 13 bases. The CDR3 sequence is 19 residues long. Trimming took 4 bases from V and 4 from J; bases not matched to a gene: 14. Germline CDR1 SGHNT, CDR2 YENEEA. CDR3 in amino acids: CASSWELAGGPGRPDTQYF. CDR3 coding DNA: TGTGCCAGCAGCTGGGAACTAGCGGGAGGGCCAGGGAGGCCAGATACGCAGTATTTT.

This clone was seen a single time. The CDR3 sequence: CASSEVTGSSLNEQFF. The CDR3 DNA sequence: TGCGCCAGCAGTGAGGTGACAGGGTCTTCCCTCAATGAGCAGTTCTTC. The chain recombines TRBV10-2 with TRBJ2-1; 7 positions agree with TRBD1. In germline, CDR1 is WSHSY, CDR2 SAAADI. This CDR3 has 16 amino acids. Trimming removed 2 bases from V and 6 bases from J; junction bases left unmatched: 10.

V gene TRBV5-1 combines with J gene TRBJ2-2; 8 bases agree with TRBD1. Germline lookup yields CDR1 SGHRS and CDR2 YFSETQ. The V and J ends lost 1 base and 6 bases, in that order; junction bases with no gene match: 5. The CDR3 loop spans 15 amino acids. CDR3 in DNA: TGCGCCAGCAGCTTGTCTCAGGGGGCAGCCGGGGAGCTGTTTTTT. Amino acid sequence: CASSLSQGAAGELFF. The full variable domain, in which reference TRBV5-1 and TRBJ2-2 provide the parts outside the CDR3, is KAGVTQTPRYLIKTRGQQVTLSCSPISGHRSVSWYQQTPGQGLQFLFEYFSETQRNKGNFPGRFSGRQFSNSRSEMNVSTLELGDSALYLCASSLSQGAAGELFFGEGSRLTVL.

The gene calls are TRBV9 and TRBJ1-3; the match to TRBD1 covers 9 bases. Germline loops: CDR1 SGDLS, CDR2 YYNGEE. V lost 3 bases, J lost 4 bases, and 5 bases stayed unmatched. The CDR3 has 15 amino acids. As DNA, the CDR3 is TGTGCCAGCAGCGCCAACAGGGGGCGAGGAAACACCATATATTTT. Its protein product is CASSANRGRGNTIYF.

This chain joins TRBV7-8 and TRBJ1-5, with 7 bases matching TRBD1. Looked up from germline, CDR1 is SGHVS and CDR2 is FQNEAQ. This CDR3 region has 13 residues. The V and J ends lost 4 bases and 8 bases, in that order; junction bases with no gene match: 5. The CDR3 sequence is CASSYTGAEPQHF. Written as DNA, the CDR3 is TGTGCCAGCAGCTACACAGGGGCCGAGCCCCAGCATTTT.

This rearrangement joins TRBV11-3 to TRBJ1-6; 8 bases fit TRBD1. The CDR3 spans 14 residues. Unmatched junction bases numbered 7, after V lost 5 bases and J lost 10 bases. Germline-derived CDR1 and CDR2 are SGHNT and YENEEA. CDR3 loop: CASSHDRGRSPLHF. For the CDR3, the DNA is TGTGCCAGCAGCCATGACAGGGGAAGATCACCCCTCCACTTT.

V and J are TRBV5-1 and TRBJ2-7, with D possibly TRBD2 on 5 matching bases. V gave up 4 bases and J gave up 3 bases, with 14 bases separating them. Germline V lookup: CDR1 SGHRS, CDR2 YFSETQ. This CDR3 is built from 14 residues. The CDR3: CASSPGWTGYEQYF. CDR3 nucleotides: TGCGCCAGCAGCCCGGGGTGGACTGGCTACGAGCAGTACTTC.

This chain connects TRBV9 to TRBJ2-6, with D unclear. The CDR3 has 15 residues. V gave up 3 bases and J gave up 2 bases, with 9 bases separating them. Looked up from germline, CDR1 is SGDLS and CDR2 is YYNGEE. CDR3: CASSGESAGANVLTF. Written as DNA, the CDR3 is TGTGCCAGCAGCGGAGAGAGCGCTGGGGCCAACGTCCTGACTTTC. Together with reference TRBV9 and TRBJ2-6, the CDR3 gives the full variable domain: DSGVTQTPKHLITATGQRVTLRCSPRSGDLSVYWYQQSLDQGLQFLIQYYNGEERAKGNILERFSAQQFPDLHSELNLSSLELGDSALYFCASSGESAGANVLTFGAGSRLTVL.

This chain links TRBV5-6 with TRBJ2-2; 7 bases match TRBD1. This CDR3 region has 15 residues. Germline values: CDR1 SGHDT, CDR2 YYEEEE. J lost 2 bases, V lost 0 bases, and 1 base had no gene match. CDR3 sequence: CASSLGQGNTGELFF. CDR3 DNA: TGTGCCAGCAGCTTGGGACAGGGCAACACCGGGGAGCTGTTTTTT.